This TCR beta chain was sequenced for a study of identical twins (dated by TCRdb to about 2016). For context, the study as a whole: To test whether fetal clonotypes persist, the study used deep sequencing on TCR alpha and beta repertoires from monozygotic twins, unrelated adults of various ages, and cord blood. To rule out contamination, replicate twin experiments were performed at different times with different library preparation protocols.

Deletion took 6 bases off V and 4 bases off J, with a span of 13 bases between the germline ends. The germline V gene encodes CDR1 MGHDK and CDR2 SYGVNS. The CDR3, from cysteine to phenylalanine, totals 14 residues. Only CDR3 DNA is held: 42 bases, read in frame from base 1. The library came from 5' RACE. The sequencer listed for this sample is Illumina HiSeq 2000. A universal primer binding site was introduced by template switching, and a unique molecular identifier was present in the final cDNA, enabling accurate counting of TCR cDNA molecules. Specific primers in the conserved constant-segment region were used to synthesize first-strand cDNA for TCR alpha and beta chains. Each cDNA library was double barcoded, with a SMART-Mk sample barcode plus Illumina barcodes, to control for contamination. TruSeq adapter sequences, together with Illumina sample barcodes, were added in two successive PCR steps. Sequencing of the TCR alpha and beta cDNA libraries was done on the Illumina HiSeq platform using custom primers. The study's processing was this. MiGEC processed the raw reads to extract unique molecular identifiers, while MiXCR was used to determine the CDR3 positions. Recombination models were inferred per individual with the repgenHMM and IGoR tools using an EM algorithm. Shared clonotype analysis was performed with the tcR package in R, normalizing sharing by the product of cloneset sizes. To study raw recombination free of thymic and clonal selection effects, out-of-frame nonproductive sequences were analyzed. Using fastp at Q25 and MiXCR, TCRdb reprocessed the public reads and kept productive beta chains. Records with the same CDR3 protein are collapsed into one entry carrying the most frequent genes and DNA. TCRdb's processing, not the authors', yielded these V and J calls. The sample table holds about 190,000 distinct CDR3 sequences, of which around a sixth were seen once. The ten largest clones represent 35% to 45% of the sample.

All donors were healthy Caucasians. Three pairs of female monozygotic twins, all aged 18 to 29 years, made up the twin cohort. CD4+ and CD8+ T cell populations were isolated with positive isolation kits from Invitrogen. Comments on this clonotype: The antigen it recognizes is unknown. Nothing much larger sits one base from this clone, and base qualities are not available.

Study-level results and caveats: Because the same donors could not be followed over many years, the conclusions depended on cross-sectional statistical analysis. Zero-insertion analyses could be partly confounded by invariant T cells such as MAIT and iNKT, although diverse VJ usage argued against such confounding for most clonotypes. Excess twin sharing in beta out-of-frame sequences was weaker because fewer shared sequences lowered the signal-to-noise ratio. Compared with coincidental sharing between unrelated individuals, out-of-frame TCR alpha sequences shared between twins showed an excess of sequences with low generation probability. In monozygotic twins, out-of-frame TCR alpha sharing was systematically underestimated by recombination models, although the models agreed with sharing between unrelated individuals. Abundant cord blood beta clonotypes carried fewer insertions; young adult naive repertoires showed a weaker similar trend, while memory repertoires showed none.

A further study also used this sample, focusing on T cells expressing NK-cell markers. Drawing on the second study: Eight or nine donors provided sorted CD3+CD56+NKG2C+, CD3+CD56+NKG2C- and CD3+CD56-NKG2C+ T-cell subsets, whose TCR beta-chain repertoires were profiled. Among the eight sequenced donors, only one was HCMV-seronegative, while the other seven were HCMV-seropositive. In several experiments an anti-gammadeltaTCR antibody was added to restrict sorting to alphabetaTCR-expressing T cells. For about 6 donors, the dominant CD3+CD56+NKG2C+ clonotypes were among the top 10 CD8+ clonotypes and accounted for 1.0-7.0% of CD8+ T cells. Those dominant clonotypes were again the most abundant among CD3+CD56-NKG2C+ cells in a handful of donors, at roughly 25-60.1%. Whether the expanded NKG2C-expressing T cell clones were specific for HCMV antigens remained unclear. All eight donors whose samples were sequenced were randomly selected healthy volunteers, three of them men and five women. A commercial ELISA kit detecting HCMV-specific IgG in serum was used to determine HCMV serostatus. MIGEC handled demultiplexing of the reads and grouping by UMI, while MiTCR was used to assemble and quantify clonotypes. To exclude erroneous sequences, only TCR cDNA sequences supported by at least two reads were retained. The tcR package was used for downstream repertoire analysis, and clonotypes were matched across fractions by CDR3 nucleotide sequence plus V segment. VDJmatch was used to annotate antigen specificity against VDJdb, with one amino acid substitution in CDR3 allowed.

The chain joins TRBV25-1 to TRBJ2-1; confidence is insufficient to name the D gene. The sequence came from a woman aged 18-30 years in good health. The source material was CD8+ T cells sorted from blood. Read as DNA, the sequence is TGTGCCAGCAGCCCCTTGCGCTGGTACAATGAGCAGTTCTTC. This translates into CASSPLRWYNEQFF. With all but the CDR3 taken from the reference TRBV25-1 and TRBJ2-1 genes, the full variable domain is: EADIYQTPRYLVIGTGKKITLECSQTMGHDKMYWYQQDPGMELHLIHYSYGVNSTEKGDLSSESTVSRIRTEHFPLTLESARPSHTSQYLCASSPLRWYNEQFFGPGTRLTVL.